Reported below is one TCR beta chain. Its matching antigen is unknown. Patients with autoimmune history or systemic immunosuppression were excluded. Germline loops: CDR1 SSHAT, CDR2 FNYEAQ (reference sequence). The CDR3 loop spans 13 amino acids. Trimming cost V 3 bases and J 5 bases, with 8 bases left between them. This sample was included in a study of OX40 agonist ivuxolimab in advanced cancers. Study background: Ivuxolimab, an antibody acting as an agonist of OX40 (CD134), was used to treat patients.

Findings and limits, study-wide: The CD4+ and CD8+ T cells in the blood had expanded clonally by week 6 at 0.1 to 3.0 mg/kg. Expanded clones were, on average, more numerous in CD8+ T cells than in CD4+.

Sequencing used immunoSEQ multiplex PCR; TCRdb keeps in-frame clones, though not all of them. Here the sample spans 40,000 to 45,000 clones, 75% to 85% being singletons. The source of this sequence is an adult with an advanced solid tumor such as melanoma, head and neck, liver or kidney cancer. Material: CD4+ or CD8+ T cells sorted from blood, obtained in a trial of the OX40 agonist ivuxolimab. The chain links TRBV7-7 to TRBJ2-1; tentative D call: TRBD2 (5 bases). The CDR3 spells CASSFSEDNEQFF. The CDR3 nucleotides read TGTGCCAGCAGCTTTAGCGAGGACAATGAGCAGTTCTTC. The full variable domain, with the rest looked up from reference TRBV7-7 and TRBJ2-1, is GAGVSQSPRYKVTKRGQDVTLRCDPISSHATLYWYQQALGQGPEFLTYFNYEAQPDKSGLPSDRFSAERPEGSISTLTIQRTEQRDSAMYRCASSFSEDNEQFFGPGTRLTVL.